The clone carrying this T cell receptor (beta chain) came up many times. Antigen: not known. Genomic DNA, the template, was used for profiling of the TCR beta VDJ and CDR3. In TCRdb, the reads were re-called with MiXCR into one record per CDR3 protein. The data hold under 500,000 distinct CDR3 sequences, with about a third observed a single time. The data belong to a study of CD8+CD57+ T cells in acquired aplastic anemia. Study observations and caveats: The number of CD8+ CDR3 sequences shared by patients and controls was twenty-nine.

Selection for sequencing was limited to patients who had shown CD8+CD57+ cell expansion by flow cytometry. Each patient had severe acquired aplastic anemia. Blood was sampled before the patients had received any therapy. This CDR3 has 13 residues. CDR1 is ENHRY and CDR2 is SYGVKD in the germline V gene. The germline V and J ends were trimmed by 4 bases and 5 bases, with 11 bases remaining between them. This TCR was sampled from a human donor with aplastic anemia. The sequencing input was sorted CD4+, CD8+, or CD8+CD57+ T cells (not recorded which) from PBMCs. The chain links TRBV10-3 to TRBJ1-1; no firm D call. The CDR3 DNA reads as TGTGCCATCAGTGGAGGAGTTGTTACTGAAGCTTTCTTT. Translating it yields CAISGGVVTEAFF.